This TCR beta chain was captured by sequencing in a study of cytomegalovirus exposure and HLA in healthy donors (dated by TCRdb to 2015 to 2018). Concerning the study at large: An earlier analysis of about 530 of the donors reported approximately 260 Gb of sequence data and 95 million to 140 million unique TCR beta sequences obtained from approximately 180 million T cells. An earlier analysis of more than 450 of the donors used high-throughput TCR beta sequencing to judge whether each TCR beta V gene segment behaved as functional or pseudogenic. The study aimed to test whether signatures of past pathogen exposure could be identified by cataloging public T cell receptors. The number of typed donors differed by locus: about 620-640 for A, B, C, DRB1 and DQB1; approximately 530 for DQA1; about 600 for DPA1; and 450 to 480 for DPB1. A later analysis re-examined previously published TCR beta repertoires from around 670 donors and added high-resolution HLA genotyping to investigate patterns of TCR occurrence. In a later genetic analysis, genome-wide SNP genotypes for about 60% of the 666 donors were used, and that subset was treated as a discovery cohort. Among roughly 400 genotyped donors of the cohort, an average of around 240,000 unique TCR beta nucleotide sequences were sequenced per donor, roughly 18% of them non-productive. The study profiled the T cell repertoires of about 640 subjects by immunosequencing and related them to cytomegalovirus serostatus. An early release that covered approximately 600 HLA-typed donors contained approximately 320 gigabases of sequencing data and tens of millions of unique TCR sequences. Donor age, sex, ethnicity and CMV serostatus were compiled together with the repertoire data. Along with the approximately 600-subject first cohort, a separate validation cohort of 120 different subjects was used. All discovery cohort repertoires had been generated using a single sequencing platform. To predict cytomegalovirus infection status, the study combined high-throughput TCR immunosequencing, statistical association of individual TCRs with disease status, and machine learning. Because of strong linkage in the cohort, roughly five DR-DQ haplotypes were treated as single units for association and clustering. Of the approximately 400 genotyped donors, 65% to 90% were placed in the genetic ancestry cluster associated with self-reported Caucasian donors. Rather than using new phenotypic data, the later analysis identified candidate immune exposures from TCR beta sequences and from how often those sequences occurred across donors. HLA typing covered class I and class II loci at four-digit resolution. Overall study outcomes, separate from this receptor: According to a later genetic analysis, donors in an Asian-associated ancestry cluster had fewer N-insertions in productive TCRs than the roughly 670-donor mean. The sequencing pipeline was judged likely to have produced a cluster of highly shared sequence variants as a technical artifact. Across donors, most TCR sequences were observed very rarely, whereas some public TCRs were present in many individuals. In a later analysis, HLA-associated TCR beta chains showed more clonal expansion and lower generation probabilities than non-associated chains that were equally common. Linkage disequilibrium might explain the correlated functional status among segregating V segments, but an unknown experimental factor could not be excluded. Because some donors lacked HLA typing at each locus, the association tests relied only on the typed subset. In a later analysis, several top co-occurrence clusters were reported to appear linked to parvovirus B19, influenza, CMV and Epstein-Barr virus. Three of the identified cytomegalovirus-associated TCR beta chains were confirmed in vitro to be specific for cytomegalovirus antigens. A later analysis associated 16,951 TCR beta sequences with specific HLA alleles at a false discovery rate of 0.05. In an earlier analysis of about 600 of the donors, most TCR beta V segments appeared in productive rearrangements about 87% or about 30% of the time, broadly matching IMGT annotations. In a later analysis, the rate of TCR association differed among HLA loci, with DRB1 alleles having the most associated TCRs and HLA-C alleles having the fewest. In a later genetic analysis, a missense DCLRE1C variant was associated with V-gene and J-gene trimming of TCR beta chains, and the association was replicated in an independent cohort. Strong co-occurrence of HLA alleles, especially DR and DQ, made assigning TCR associations to individual alleles difficult. According to a later analysis, most CMV-associated TCR beta chains appeared to be HLA-restricted, and the HLA associations seemed to be driven largely by CMV exposure. A further reported finding was that TCR beta sequences accurately predicted the HLA-A and HLA-B alleles for most subjects in the first cohort. The presence/absence analyses assumed that sequencing depth was roughly uniform across donors, and that assumption may not be true. Some 15 rarely observed V segments, including chromosome 9 orphons, were excluded from the earlier analysis of some 590 of the donors because counts were too low. Only TCR beta chains were sequenced in this cohort, and the absence of alpha or paired-chain data limited detectable features. Cytomegalovirus status was reported to be diagnosed by the classifier with high specificity and sensitivity in both the original and validation cohorts. For the cohort, immune exposure information was limited to CMV serostatus. The study listed approximately 150 TCR beta chains as associated with cytomegalovirus. Some IMGT-functional V segments, including TRBV6-2 and TRBV6-3, could not be distinguished by the 87-base-pair reads and were therefore excluded. It was suggested by the authors that the approach could potentially be generalized to other disease states and immunological phenotypes.

Library preparation used the immunoSEQ multiplex PCR assay. For the multiplex PCR, a mixture combining 60 forward primers for TCR Vbeta segments and 13 reverse primers for TCR Jbeta segments was used. The CDR3 region of rearranged TCR beta genes was amplified from genomic DNA by a multiplex PCR assay. The Illumina HiSeq System was used to sequence the amplified TCR beta libraries as 87-base-pair reads. In the paper's pipeline: In a later analysis, 80 million or so unique TCR beta chains were counted across the roughly 610 repertoires, and around 11 million of these chains were shared by at least two donors. A nearest-neighbor algorithm error-corrected the raw reads and collapsed the reads into unique sequences, merging closely related sequences to remove PCR and sequencing errors. To assign V, D and J gene segments, CDR3 sequences were aligned to IMGT reference sequences. Each retained sequence needed at least a six-nucleotide match to both a V gene segment and a J gene segment. A rearrangement counted as productive if the CDR3 had no stop codons and remained in frame with V and J, and every other rearrangement counted as non-productive. Following IMGT convention, CDR3 was defined as the stretch from the second conserved V-encoded cysteine to the conserved J-encoded phenylalanine. The earlier analysis of roughly 590 of the donors excluded any sequence lacking an unambiguous match to a single V gene segment. An earlier analysis of several hundred of the donors called V segments functional above 56.7% productive rearrangements and segregating when the between-donor standard deviation exceeded 5%. A statistical classification framework was developed to diagnose cytomegalovirus status using the catalog of TCR beta chain sequences. V and J gene assignment, in a later analysis, came from comparing TCR nucleotide sequences with IMGT/GENE-DB human TR gene sequences. A later analysis assigned CDR3 sequences and most-parsimonious VDJ recombination scenarios with the TCRdist pipeline. In a later analysis, every TCR beta chain was defined by the combination of its CDR3 amino acid sequence and its V-gene family, and reads without a unique V-gene family were dropped. As a way to deal with suspected cross-contamination and a sequencing artifact, a later analysis dropped approximately 570 nucleotide sequences that were highly shared and had low generation probability. A later analysis calculated a clonal expansion index for each public chain from normalized within-repertoire ranks of inferred template counts. In a later analysis, generation probabilities were computed using a VDJ recombination model fitted to out-of-frame rearrangements, and the results were checked against IGoR. In a later analysis, hypergeometric tests were used to score TCR-TCR, TCR-HLA and TCR-CMV co-occurrence, with a repertoire-size bias correction applied to TCR pairs. In a later analysis, false discovery rates were estimated by permuting HLA or CMV assignments 20 times. A later analysis grouped co-occurring TCRs with DBSCAN, adding TCRdist sequence similarity when clustering within HLA-allele-positive subsets. For co-occurrence clustering, repertoires with fewer than 30,000 or more than 120,000 public chains were excluded, along with about five repertoires with anomalous nucleotide sharing. Held by TCRdb, this immuneACCESS table contains in-frame sequences only and omits some clones. Under half of the omission traces to an unresolved V gene where checked; the cause of the rest is unknown. V and J calls and clone size follow that table, whereas D and trimming were derived from the DNA. The sample records under 120,000 clones, 74% of which are singletons. The ten largest clones represent roughly 2.5% of the sample.

Relative to germline, V is missing 4 bases and J is missing 1 base, with 8 bases of the junction outside any gene match. The CDR3 holds 17 amino acids from the cysteine to the phenylalanine. CDR3 DNA is the only sequence kept; it has 51 bases, read in frame from the first base. CDR1 and CDR2, per the germline V gene (reference sequence), are LNHDA and SQIVND. A note on this clone: This receptor's antigen is unknown. Base quality data are lacking; no much larger clone is found one base away.

The cohort comprised around 700 healthy bone marrow donors. At the time of sampling, all cohort members were nominally healthy, though unrecorded immune exposures were likely present. The donor was CMV seropositive and was included in the group of 250 to 350 seropositive cohort members. A peripheral blood sample was collected from each donor, and TCR beta sequencing was performed on peripheral blood mononuclear cells. The Qiagen DNeasy Blood Extraction Kit was used to extract genomic DNA from the blood cell samples. The chain couples TRBV19 to TRBJ1-5; 9 bases in the junction line up with TRBD1. Material: PBMCs. The sequence came from a middle-aged man in good health and CMV-seropositive. The DNA sequence is given as TGTGCCAGTAGTACCGGTCTGGACAGGGGAAGCAATCAGCCCCAGCATTTT. Its product reads: CASSTGLDRGSNQPQHF.